The rows below give T cell receptor beta chains drawn from one sample of a study of blood T cell repertoires in COVID-19. Method: immunoSEQ multiplex PCR; TCRdb's copy keeps in-frame clones and lacks some. Counted here are about 370,000 clones, about 89% occurring once; the ten biggest clones make up around 3%. The sequencing sample was made of peripheral blood. The receptor source for this set is a woman aged 25 to 39 with COVID-19, enrolled during active disease. Each CDR3 is given with its conserved first and last residue. The order of the fields is V gene, D gene, J gene, clone size, CDR3 DNA, CDR3 protein. D genes are given only for firm matches. Only part of the rows carry a size: once, few, many, or a class if the clone is expanded.

V: TRBV29-1; D: .; J: TRBJ1-3; size: .; DNA: TGCAGCGTTGCGACTGGCTCTGGAAACACCATATATTTT; CDR3: CSVATGSGNTIYF
V: TRBV30; D: TRBD1; J: TRBJ2-3; size: .; DNA: TGTGCCTGGAGTTACGGACAGGGGGAACAAGATACGCAGTATTTT; CDR3: CAWSYGQGEQDTQYF
V: TRBV30; D: .; J: TRBJ2-3; size: .; DNA: TGTGCCTGGGGGCCGATCAGGGGCACAGATACGCAGTATTTT; CDR3: CAWGPIRGTDTQYF
V: TRBV7-6; D: .; J: TRBJ2-1; size: .; DNA: TGTGCCAGCAGCTTAGGAGCAGGGGAAGCCAATGAGCAGTTCTTC; CDR3: CASSLGAGEANEQFF
V: TRBV21-1; D: .; J: TRBJ2-4; size: .; DNA: TGTGCCAGCACCCAAGACCGGGACAGGAGTCTAGCCAAAAACATTCAGTACTTC; CDR3: CASTQDRDRSLAKNIQYF
V: TRBV5-4; D: .; J: TRBJ1-3; size: few; DNA: TGTGCCAGCAGCCTAGGTCGCTCTGGAAACACCATATATTTT; CDR3: CASSLGRSGNTIYF
V: TRBV5-8; D: .; J: TRBJ1-1; size: .; DNA: TGTGCCAGCAGCTCGCCGGTGCTGAACACTGAAGCTTTCTTT; CDR3: CASSSPVLNTEAFF
V: TRBV5-1; D: TRBD2; J: TRBJ2-3; size: .; DNA: TGCGCCAGCAGTACTCCGGGACTAGCCCAAGATACGCAGTATTTT; CDR3: CASSTPGLAQDTQYF
V: TRBV5-1; D: .; J: TRBJ1-4; size: .; DNA: TGCGCCAGCAGCTTGAGTGCGGCCGTTAATGAAAAACTGTTTTTT; CDR3: CASSLSAAVNEKLFF
V: TRBV24-1; D: TRBD1; J: TRBJ1-4; size: .; DNA: TGTGCCACCAGTGACCCTACGACAGGGGATGAAAAACTGTTTTTT; CDR3: CATSDPTTGDEKLFF
V: TRBV2; D: .; J: TRBJ1-1; size: .; DNA: TGTGCCAGCCTGGAGGTTTGGACTGAAGCTTTCTTT; CDR3: CASLEVWTEAFF
V: TRBV4-3; D: .; J: TRBJ1-2; size: .; DNA: TGCGCCAGCAGCCAAGATACGGGGGGGGCGGCGTACACCTTC; CDR3: CASSQDTGGAAYTF
V: TRBV25-1; D: .; J: TRBJ1-6; size: .; DNA: TGTGCCAGCAGTGAGAGCGTAACTTATTCACCCCTCCACTTT; CDR3: CASSESVTYSPLHF
V: TRBV7-6; D: TRBD2; J: TRBJ2-5; size: .; DNA: TGTGCCAGCAGCCACCTCGGACTAGCCGAGACCCAGTACTTC; CDR3: CASSHLGLAETQYF
V: TRBV10-3; D: TRBD1; J: TRBJ1-1; size: .; DNA: TGTGCCATCAGGGGGACCGACAGGGCCACTGAAGCTTTCTTT; CDR3: CAIRGTDRATEAFF
V: TRBV2; D: .; J: TRBJ1-4; size: .; DNA: TGTGCCAGCAGTGAACTCCCCGCAACTAATGAAAAACTGTTTTTT; CDR3: CASSELPATNEKLFF
V: TRBV5-5; D: TRBD1; J: TRBJ2-1; size: .; DNA: TGTGCCAGCAGCCCAACTTGGGGGGACAGGGAAAATGAGCAGTTCTTC; CDR3: CASSPTWGDRENEQFF
V: TRBV6-4; D: .; J: TRBJ2-1; size: once; DNA: TGTGCCAGCAGTGCGGACTCTGGAAGGCAGTTCTTC; CDR3: CASSADSGRQFF
V: TRBV11-3; D: TRBD2; J: TRBJ2-1; size: .; DNA: TGTGCCAGCAGCCGGGGACTAGCGGGAGACAATGAGCAGTTCTTC; CDR3: CASSRGLAGDNEQFF
V: TRBV5-1; D: .; J: TRBJ1-5; size: .; DNA: TGCGCCAGCAGCACCGGTAGCAATCAGCCCCAGCATTTT; CDR3: CASSTGSNQPQHF
V: TRBV4-1; D: TRBD2; J: TRBJ2-1; size: .; DNA: TGCGCCAGCAGCCAAGATCATGCGGGACTAGAATCTGGTCTAGGGTTCTTC; CDR3: CASSQDHAGLESGLGFF
V: TRBV19; D: .; J: TRBJ2-4; size: .; DNA: TGTGCCAGTAGTCCCAAACAGGGCGGATCGGCAGGAAACATTCAGTACTTC; CDR3: CASSPKQGGSAGNIQYF
V: TRBV5-4; D: TRBD2; J: TRBJ2-3; size: .; DNA: TGTGCCAGCAGCTTGAGCCTAGCGGGGTACTCAGATACGCAGTATTTT; CDR3: CASSLSLAGYSDTQYF
V: TRBV19; D: TRBD1; J: TRBJ1-1; size: .; DNA: TGTGCCAGTAGAGGGGGACAGCACACTGAAGCTTTCTTT; CDR3: CASRGGQHTEAFF